The entry below gives a single T cell receptor (beta chain) sequence along with its context. Germline CDR1 and CDR2: SGHRS and YFSETQ. This CDR3 is built from 12 residues. V dropped 5 bases and J dropped 5 bases, with 10 bases sitting between them. This sample was taken from a study of early T cells in non-severe SARS-CoV-2 infection. On the study more broadly: With bulk RNA from unsorted whole blood as input, sequencing yielded unpaired chains.

TCRdb processed the 5' RACE reads anew with MiXCR; each CDR3 protein has one entry. The sample comprises some 98,000 distinct CDR3 sequences, 11% of which are singletons, and about 5% rests with the top ten. The sample was whole blood. The chain carries TRBV5-1 and TRBJ1-1, with a tentative D call TRBD1 (5 bases). The sequence was collected from an adult who was a healthcare worker with PCR-confirmed SARS-CoV-2 infection or an uninfected control (not recorded which). The CDR3 loop is CASRSEGTEAFF. Written as DNA, the CDR3 is TGCGCCAGCAGATCAGAGGGGACTGAAGCTTTCTTT.